The 10 T cell receptor beta chains listed next were all sequenced from one sample in a study of shared clonotypes between healthy human individuals. Clones were read by immunoSEQ multiplex PCR, and TCRdb kept only the in-frame ones, dropping some. Among more than 2,000,000 clones listed, around nine tenths were seen once. What was sequenced was naive CD4+ T cells sorted from blood. The subset: CD45RA+ positively selected. These receptors all come from a man aged 18-30 years in good health.

The J gene is TRBJ1-2, the V gene TRBV25-1, with 8 bases fitting TRBD1. CDR3 length: 17 amino acids. Trimming removed 6 bases from V and 4 bases from J; junction bases left unmatched: 16. Germline CDR1 is MGHDK and CDR2 is SYGVNS. CDR3 sequence reads: CASRRYPSGGGSYGYTF. The DNA of the CDR3 is TGTGCCAGCAGGAGATACCCCTCAGGGGGCGGCAGCTATGGCTACACCTTC.

V is TRBV2 and J is TRBJ1-5; no definite D call. With 4 bases removed from V and 2 bases from J, the gap between germline ends came to 15 bases. CDR1 is SNHLY, CDR2 FYNNEI, per germline. CDR3 length equals 16 residues. CDR3 amino acids: CASSGVRTKGNQPQHF. In nucleotides, the CDR3 is TGTGCCAGCAGTGGGGTCAGAACCAAGGGCAATCAGCCCCAGCATTTT.

This rearrangement joins TRBV19 to TRBJ1-1, with 8 bases matching TRBD1. CDR3 size: 15 residues. V shed 1 base and J 0 bases; nucleotides not matched to a gene: 1. Germline CDR1 LNHDA, CDR2 SQIVND (reference sequence). The CDR3 spells CASSIGTGMNTEAFF. CDR3 nucleotide sequence: TGTGCCAGTAGTATAGGGACAGGGATGAACACTGAAGCTTTCTTT.

The V call is TRBV10-3, the J call TRBJ2-7, with 12 nucleotides matching TRBD1. The CDR3 runs to 15 residues. Trimming at V came to 4 bases and at J to 3 bases, leaving 4 bases not matched to a gene. Germline CDR1 is ENHRY and CDR2 is SYGVKD. This CDR3 is CAISAGTGGFYEQYF. CDR3 sequence (DNA): TGTGCCATCAGTGCCGGGACAGGGGGCTTCTACGAGCAGTACTTC.

The CDR3 reads CASSIGGGPIGEQYF. The DNA for the CDR3 is TGTGCCAGTAGTATAGGGGGAGGCCCCATTGGAGAGCAGTACTTC. The V and J genes are TRBV19 and TRBJ2-7; D may be TRBD2 (6 bases). The CDR3 has 15 residues. CDR1 is LNHDA, CDR2 SQIVND, per germline (reference sequence). Trimming shortened V by 1 base and J by 7 bases, and 17 bases separated the two germline ends.

The chain recombines TRBV30 with TRBJ1-1; D not resolved. There are 14 residues in the CDR3. V gave up 4 bases and J gave up 3 bases, with 15 bases separating them. Looked up from germline, CDR1 is GTSNPN and CDR2 is SVGIG (reference sequence). The CDR3: CAWTLRVGDTEAFF. Here the CDR3 DNA reads TGTGCCTGGACCCTGAGGGTTGGGGACACTGAAGCTTTCTTT.

This clone was seen once. The V and J genes are TRBV5-1 and TRBJ1-1; a weak D match, TRBD1 (6 bases). The CDR3 sequence is 15 residues long. Germline lookup yields CDR1 SGHRS and CDR2 YFSETQ. Trimming left V 4 bases short and J 5 bases short, with 18 bases between. The CDR3 protein is CASSGRGAEGTEAFF. DNA for the CDR3: TGCGCCAGCAGCGGGCGGGGGGCTGAGGGGACTGAAGCTTTCTTT.

This clone was seen a single time. V is TRBV6-1 and J is TRBJ2-5; possibly TRBD1 for D (5 bases). V lost 4 bases and J 5 bases, leaving 11 bases between the germline ends. Germline-derived CDR1 and CDR2 are MNHNS and SASEGT. This CDR3 is 13 amino acids long. CDR3 DNA: TGTGCCAGCAGTGGTCAGGGTAGGGAGACCCAGTACTTC. Translating it yields CASSGQGRETQYF.

The chain uses TRBV10-3 and TRBJ2-7; TRBD2 aligns across 10 bases. V trimming: 3 bases; J trimming: 2 bases; junction bases outside the gene matches: 16. From germline, CDR1 is ENHRY and CDR2 SYGVKD. The CDR3 consists of 19 residues. This chain's CDR3 is CAISETSGKQRTSPYEQYF. The CDR3 coding sequence is TGTGCCATCAGTGAAACTAGCGGGAAACAGAGGACTAGTCCCTACGAGCAGTACTTC.

The chain carries TRBV28 and TRBJ2-7; maybe TRBD1 (6 bases). V was cut by 5 bases and J by 5 bases, with 10 bases left in between. The CDR3 is 12 amino acids. CDR1 is MDHEN and CDR2 is SYDVKM in the germline V gene. This CDR3 reads CASSPGAHEQYF. The CDR3 DNA reads as TGTGCCAGCAGTCCAGGGGCCCACGAGCAGTACTTC.